This is a list of T cell receptor beta chains from one sample in a study of a mutant IDH1 vaccine in newly diagnosed glioma. The data were produced by immunoSEQ multiplex PCR, yet TCRdb's version contains in-frame clones alone and is incomplete. The data contain 20,000 or so clones, around 85% of them singletons. The sample in question was PBMCs, obtained from a glioma patient treated with radiotherapy, temozolomide or both. The origin of the receptors is a man aged 35-49 years with glioma. Each CDR3 is given with its conserved first and last residue. D genes are given only for firm matches. Size tells how often a clone was seen (once, few, many) or the class of an expanded clone, and some rows leave it out.

j_gene: TRBJ2-5
abundance: -
d_gene: -
v_gene: TRBV30
CDR3aa: CAWSVQGPAGERTQYF
CDR3nt: TGTGCCTGGAGTGTACAGGGGCCAGCGGGGGAGCGGACCCAGTACTTC

j_gene: TRBJ2-2
abundance: -
d_gene: TRBD2
v_gene: TRBV9
CDR3aa: CASSLRGGDTGELFF
CDR3nt: TGTGCCAGCAGCTTGCGGGGGGGTGACACCGGGGAGCTGTTTTTT

j_gene: TRBJ2-1
abundance: -
d_gene: -
v_gene: TRBV7-6
CDR3aa: CASSSPRGPSYNEQFF
CDR3nt: TGTGCCAGCAGCTCTCCTAGGGGACCATCCTACAATGAGCAGTTCTTC

j_gene: TRBJ1-5
abundance: few
d_gene: -
v_gene: TRBV7-2
CDR3aa: CASSSQVWGAPAPQHF
CDR3nt: TGTGCCAGCAGCTCCCAAGTGTGGGGTGCCCCCGCGCCCCAGCATTTT

j_gene: TRBJ2-2
abundance: once
d_gene: -
v_gene: TRBV5-4
CDR3aa: CASSLDSGTRNTGELFF
CDR3nt: TGTGCCAGCAGCTTGGATTCAGGGACACGGAACACCGGGGAGCTGTTTTTT

j_gene: TRBJ1-2
abundance: -
d_gene: -
v_gene: TRBV19
CDR3aa: CASSTAGPGGYTF
CDR3nt: TGTGCCAGTAGTACCGCGGGCCCTGGGGGCTACACCTTC

j_gene: TRBJ1-2
abundance: few
d_gene: TRBD1
v_gene: TRBV5-4
CDR3aa: CASSPTGVGYGYTF
CDR3nt: TGTGCCAGCAGCCCGACAGGGGTTGGCTATGGCTACACCTTC

j_gene: TRBJ2-3
abundance: -
d_gene: TRBD2
v_gene: TRBV5-1
CDR3aa: CASSVTSGGSTDTQYF
CDR3nt: TGCGCCAGCAGCGTCACTAGCGGGGGGAGCACAGATACGCAGTATTTT

j_gene: TRBJ2-3
abundance: -
d_gene: -
v_gene: TRBV4-3
CDR3aa: CASSQDTGGGGAFTDTQYF
CDR3nt: TGCGCCAGCAGCCAAGATACGGGTGGAGGGGGCGCATTCACAGATACGCAGTATTTT

j_gene: TRBJ2-3
abundance: -
d_gene: TRBD1
v_gene: TRBV11-3
CDR3aa: CASSLTGGVRDTQYF
CDR3nt: TGTGCCAGCAGCTTGACAGGGGGGGTCAGAGATACGCAGTATTTT

j_gene: TRBJ1-1
abundance: -
d_gene: TRBD1
v_gene: TRBV5-6
CDR3aa: CASSSGQGRGNTEAFF
CDR3nt: TGTGCCAGCAGCTCCGGACAGGGGAGGGGAAACACTGAAGCTTTCTTT

j_gene: TRBJ1-4
abundance: -
d_gene: TRBD1
v_gene: TRBV29-1
CDR3aa: CSGGQATNEKLFF
CDR3nt: TGCAGCGGAGGACAGGCGACTAATGAAAAACTGTTTTTT

j_gene: TRBJ1-1
abundance: -
d_gene: -
v_gene: TRBV10-3
CDR3aa: CAISGGENTEAFF
CDR3nt: TGTGCCATCAGTGGAGGGGAGAACACTGAAGCTTTCTTT

j_gene: TRBJ1-5
abundance: -
d_gene: TRBD1
v_gene: TRBV6-1
CDR3aa: CASSGTGSQPQHF
CDR3nt: TGTGCCAGCAGTGGGACAGGGAGTCAGCCCCAGCATTTT

j_gene: TRBJ2-1
abundance: -
d_gene: -
v_gene: TRBV7-2
CDR3aa: CASSSDSYNEQFF
CDR3nt: TGTGCCAGCAGCTCGGACAGCTACAATGAGCAGTTCTTC

j_gene: TRBJ2-2
abundance: -
d_gene: -
v_gene: TRBV9
CDR3aa: CASSVATSSNTGELFF
CDR3nt: TGTGCCAGCAGCGTAGCGACGTCCTCGAACACCGGGGAGCTGTTTTTT

j_gene: TRBJ2-1
abundance: -
d_gene: -
v_gene: TRBV6-1
CDR3aa: CASSEMMVSSYNEQFF
CDR3nt: TGTGCCAGCAGTGAAATGATGGTTAGCTCCTACAATGAGCAGTTCTTC

j_gene: TRBJ1-3
abundance: -
d_gene: TRBD1
v_gene: TRBV4-3
CDR3aa: CASSQEPQGAIYF
CDR3nt: TGCGCCAGCAGCCAAGAACCCCAGGGGGCCATATATTTT

j_gene: TRBJ2-1
abundance: -
d_gene: -
v_gene: TRBV9
CDR3aa: CASSVGSEKHEQFF
CDR3nt: TGTGCCAGCAGCGTAGGCTCTGAAAAGCATGAGCAGTTCTTC

j_gene: TRBJ2-5
abundance: -
d_gene: TRBD1
v_gene: TRBV2
CDR3aa: CASSGRTGGGETQYF
CDR3nt: TGTGCCAGCAGTGGCAGGACAGGGGGCGGGGAGACCCAGTACTTC

j_gene: TRBJ1-6
abundance: -
d_gene: -
v_gene: TRBV5-1
CDR3aa: CASSEQTGNSPLHF
CDR3nt: TGCGCCAGCAGCGAACAGACGGGGAATTCACCCCTCCACTTT

j_gene: TRBJ2-5
abundance: few
d_gene: -
v_gene: TRBV6-1
CDR3aa: CASSRSMGETQYF
CDR3nt: TGTGCCAGCAGTCGTTCGATGGGGGAGACCCAGTACTTC

j_gene: TRBJ1-2
abundance: -
d_gene: -
v_gene: TRBV10-1
CDR3aa: CATKTACYGYTF
CDR3nt: TGCGCCACAAAGACTGCTTGCTATGGCTACACCTTC

j_gene: TRBJ1-1
abundance: -
d_gene: TRBD1
v_gene: TRBV6-4
CDR3aa: CASSAGTGSGTFF
CDR3nt: TGTGCCAGCAGTGCAGGGACAGGGAGCGGGACTTTCTTT

j_gene: TRBJ2-5
abundance: -
d_gene: -
v_gene: TRBV28
CDR3aa: CASSLRQGSQQETQYF
CDR3nt: TGTGCCAGCAGTTTAAGGCAGGGGAGTCAACAAGAGACCCAGTACTTC

j_gene: TRBJ1-5
abundance: -
d_gene: -
v_gene: TRBV30
CDR3aa: CAWSVLGSGQPQHF
CDR3nt: TGTGCCTGGAGTGTCTTAGGGTCCGGTCAGCCCCAGCATTTT

j_gene: TRBJ2-3
abundance: -
d_gene: -
v_gene: TRBV29-1
CDR3aa: CSVVFGGTDTQYF
CDR3nt: TGCAGCGTTGTGTTCGGTGGGACAGATACGCAGTATTTT

j_gene: TRBJ2-5
abundance: -
d_gene: -
v_gene: TRBV18
CDR3aa: CASSPLTPKGETQYF
CDR3nt: TGTGCCAGCTCACCGCTAACTCCAAAGGGGGAGACCCAGTACTTC

j_gene: TRBJ1-2
abundance: -
d_gene: TRBD1
v_gene: TRBV9
CDR3aa: CASRVDREGYTF
CDR3nt: TGTGCCAGCAGGGTGGACAGGGAGGGCTACACCTTC

j_gene: TRBJ1-5
abundance: -
d_gene: -
v_gene: TRBV4-2
CDR3aa: CASSPIGEYQPQHF
CDR3nt: TGTGCCAGCAGCCCTATCGGGGAGTATCAGCCCCAGCATTTT

j_gene: TRBJ1-2
abundance: -
d_gene: -
v_gene: TRBV5-6
CDR3aa: CASSLDYRANYGYTF
CDR3nt: TGTGCCAGCAGCCTGGACTACAGGGCTAACTATGGCTACACCTTC

j_gene: TRBJ1-2
abundance: -
d_gene: -
v_gene: TRBV27
CDR3aa: CASSSDTYGYTF
CDR3nt: TGTGCCAGCAGTTCCGACACCTATGGCTACACCTTC

j_gene: TRBJ1-1
abundance: -
d_gene: -
v_gene: TRBV7-8
CDR3aa: CASSLALGSNTEAFF
CDR3nt: TGTGCCAGCAGCTTAGCCCTGGGATCGAACACTGAAGCTTTCTTT

j_gene: TRBJ1-5
abundance: -
d_gene: TRBD1
v_gene: TRBV27
CDR3aa: CASSFRGAGQPQHF
CDR3nt: TGTGCCAGCAGTTTCAGGGGGGCCGGGCAGCCCCAGCATTTT

j_gene: TRBJ2-3
abundance: once
d_gene: -
v_gene: TRBV6-1
CDR3aa: CASSLGADTQYF
CDR3nt: TGTGCCAGCAGTCTGGGGGCAGATACGCAGTATTTT

j_gene: TRBJ1-5
abundance: -
d_gene: TRBD1
v_gene: TRBV6-1
CDR3aa: CASHGQGYNQPQHF
CDR3nt: TGTGCCAGCCACGGACAGGGCTACAATCAGCCCCAGCATTTT

j_gene: TRBJ1-3
abundance: -
d_gene: -
v_gene: TRBV5-1
CDR3aa: CASSLGPGNTIYF
CDR3nt: TGCGCCAGCAGCTTGGGGCCCGGAAACACCATATATTTT

j_gene: TRBJ1-3
abundance: -
d_gene: -
v_gene: TRBV28
CDR3aa: CASQGSGNTIYF
CDR3nt: TGTGCCAGCCAAGGGTCTGGAAACACCATATATTTT

j_gene: TRBJ1-2
abundance: -
d_gene: TRBD1
v_gene: TRBV5-4
CDR3aa: CASSLYDREINGYTF
CDR3nt: TGTGCCAGCAGCTTGTATGACAGGGAAATAAATGGCTACACCTTC

j_gene: TRBJ1-2
abundance: -
d_gene: -
v_gene: TRBV4-1
CDR3aa: CASSQVAGRPLDYGYTF
CDR3nt: TGCGCCAGCAGCCAAGTCGCCGGGAGGCCCTTAGACTATGGCTACACCTTC

j_gene: TRBJ2-7
abundance: -
d_gene: TRBD2
v_gene: TRBV5-1
CDR3aa: CASSLPAGDSYEQYF
CDR3nt: TGCGCCAGCAGCTTGCCGGCGGGGGATTCCTACGAGCAGTACTTC

j_gene: TRBJ1-1
abundance: -
d_gene: -
v_gene: TRBV4-1
CDR3aa: CASSHPITGYTEAFF
CDR3nt: TGCGCCAGCAGCCACCCAATTACAGGGTACACTGAAGCTTTCTTT

j_gene: TRBJ1-1
abundance: -
d_gene: -
v_gene: TRBV5-1
CDR3aa: CASSLVPGVNTEAFF
CDR3nt: TGCGCCAGCAGCTTGGTACCAGGGGTGAACACTGAAGCTTTCTTT

j_gene: TRBJ2-2
abundance: -
d_gene: TRBD2
v_gene: TRBV5-1
CDR3aa: CASSFRGESTGELFF
CDR3nt: TGCGCCAGCAGCTTCCGGGGGGAGAGTACCGGGGAGCTGTTTTTT

j_gene: TRBJ1-1
abundance: -
d_gene: -
v_gene: TRBV10-1
CDR3aa: CASSESGGSEAFF
CDR3nt: TGCGCCAGCAGTGAGTCGGGGGGATCTGAAGCTTTCTTT

j_gene: TRBJ2-3
abundance: -
d_gene: -
v_gene: TRBV6-6
CDR3aa: CASTPGEGLAFF
CDR3nt: TGTGCCAGCACCCCAGGGGAAGGCTTGGCCTTTTTT

j_gene: TRBJ1-5
abundance: -
d_gene: -
v_gene: TRBV6-1
CDR3aa: CAGGENSNQPQHF
CDR3nt: TGTGCGGGGGGGGAAAATAGCAATCAGCCCCAGCATTTT